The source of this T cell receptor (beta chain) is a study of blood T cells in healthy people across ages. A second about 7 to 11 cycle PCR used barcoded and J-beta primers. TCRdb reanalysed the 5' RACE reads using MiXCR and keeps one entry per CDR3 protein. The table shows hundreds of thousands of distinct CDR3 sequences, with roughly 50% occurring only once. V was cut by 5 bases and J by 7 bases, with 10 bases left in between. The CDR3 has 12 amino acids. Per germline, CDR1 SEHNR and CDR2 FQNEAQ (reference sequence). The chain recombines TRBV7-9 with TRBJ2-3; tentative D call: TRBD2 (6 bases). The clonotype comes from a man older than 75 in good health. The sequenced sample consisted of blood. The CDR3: CASSPAGNTQYF. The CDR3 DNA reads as TGTGCCAGCAGCCCCGCGGGGAATACGCAGTATTTT.